The sequence of this TCR beta chain was determined in a study of PD-L1 blockade in urothelial cancer. The protocol was immunoSEQ multiplex PCR, while the TCRdb copy is restricted to in-frame clones and leaves out a portion. The sample yields approximately 91,000 clones, 70% to 90% seen once. The time point: peripheral blood 6 weeks after treatment start. The receptor was isolated from a man between 65 and 79 years old with urothelial cancer. Sequencing was performed on PBMCs, taken around atezolizumab (anti-PD-L1) treatment.

CDR3 amino acids: CASRLSGSINYGYTF. CDR3 bases: TGTGCCAGTAGATTATCGGGGAGCATAAACTATGGCTACACCTTC. The chain employs TRBV19 and TRBJ1-2; no reliable D call. Germline-derived CDR1 and CDR2 are LNHDA and SQIVND (reference sequence). The V end lost 6 bases, the J end lost 2 bases, and 16 bases lay between the germline ends. There are 15 residues in the CDR3.